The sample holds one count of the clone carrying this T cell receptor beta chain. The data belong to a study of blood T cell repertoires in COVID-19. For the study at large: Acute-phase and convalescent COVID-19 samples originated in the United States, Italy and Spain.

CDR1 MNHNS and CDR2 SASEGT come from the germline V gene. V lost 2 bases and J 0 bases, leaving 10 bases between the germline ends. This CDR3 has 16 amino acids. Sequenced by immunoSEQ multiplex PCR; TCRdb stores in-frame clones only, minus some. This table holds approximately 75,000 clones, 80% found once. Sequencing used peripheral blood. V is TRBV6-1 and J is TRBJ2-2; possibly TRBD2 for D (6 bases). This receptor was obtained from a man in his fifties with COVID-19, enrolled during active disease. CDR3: CASSEWGGTNTGELFF. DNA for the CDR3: TGTGCCAGCAGTGAATGGGGCGGGACGAACACCGGGGAGCTGTTTTTT.